This T cell receptor (beta chain) is drawn from a study of radiotherapy plus CTLA-4 blockade in lung cancer. The study's findings and limits: Expansion in blood of tumor-derived TCR clones was seen after radiotherapy plus ipilimumab. It was early blood T cell clone dynamics, with interferon-beta, that reportedly best predicted response.

A word on this clone: Antigen: not known.

Patients had chemo-refractory metastatic non-small-cell lung cancer and received focal radiation plus CTLA-4 blockade that used ipilimumab. This CDR3 spans 18 amino acids. The junction had 7 bases not matched to a gene; V was cut back by 1 base and J by 4 bases. In germline, CDR1 is SGHTA, CDR2 FQGNSA. The assay was immunoSEQ multiplex PCR, and TCRdb's table has in-frame clones only and misses some. This table holds around 45,000 clones, 70% to 90% found once. The specimen comprised peripheral blood, sampled from a patient treated with radiotherapy plus ipilimumab. V usage is TRBV7-2 and J usage is TRBJ2-5; TRBD2 aligns across 15 bases. The receptor was isolated from a human donor with non-small cell lung cancer whose response to radiotherapy plus ipilimumab could not be evaluated. For the CDR3, the DNA is TGTGCCAGCAGCTTAGGATGGGGACTAGCGGGGGGTGGAGAGACCCAGTACTTC. Its protein product is CASSLGWGLAGGGETQYF.